Reported below is one T cell receptor beta chain. Trimming took 3 bases from V and 6 from J; bases not matched to a gene: 4. The germline V gene has CDR1 SEHNR and CDR2 FQNEAQ (reference sequence). The CDR3 runs to 14 residues. This entry comes from a study of blood T cell repertoires in COVID-19. Study-wide background: COVID-19 samples from acute and convalescent phases originated in the United States, Italy and Spain. PBMCs, B-cell-depleted T cells, or T cells provided the cDNA or gDNA that made up the material.

In the authors' workflow: Reference gene primer amplification in the assay estimated nucleated cell counts. TCRdb's table, derived via immunoSEQ multiplex PCR, lists solely in-frame clones and lacks some. Clone size and V and J calls were adopted from that table, with D and trimming inferred from the DNA. The table has roughly 48,000 clones, 88% seen once. The V call is TRBV7-9, the J call TRBJ2-7; TRBD2 matches 11 bases. The clonotype comes from a human donor in a cohort sampled during active COVID-19. Sequencing was performed on peripheral blood. CDR3 in DNA: TGTGCCAGCAGCTTTACTAGCGGGGGCTCCGAGCAGTACTTC. The encoded protein is CASSFTSGGSEQYF.